This T cell receptor beta chain was captured by sequencing in a study of prognosis after radiotherapy for stage I lung cancer. On the study more broadly: Stereotactic body radiotherapy was given without concurrent therapy in all patients. Points from the study as a whole: Patients with distant metastases had lower Shannon entropy after stereotactic body radiation therapy.

Imaging by CT and PET/CT found every patient node-negative, and no patient had prior chemotherapy, radiotherapy or other malignancies. A volume of approximately 6.5 milliliters of peripheral blood was collected by draw at each of two time points. The V end was cut by 3 bases, the J end by 3 bases, with 17 bases between. The CDR3 has 16 amino acids. CDR1 is MNHEY and CDR2 is SVGAGI in the germline V gene. Genomic DNA was the source, and TCR beta CDR3 was amplified from it by two-round multiplex PCR. Round-one PCR had primers specific to each TRBV and TRBJ gene. In TCRdb, the multiplex PCR reads were re-called with MiXCR into one record per CDR3 protein. The table includes 10,000 to 15,000 distinct CDR3 sequences, approximately 40% detected once. This clonotype was seen ten or more times. Its matching antigen is unknown.

The TCR comes from a donor older than 45 with non-small cell lung cancer. The sample here was PBMCs, taken before or after stereotactic body radiation therapy (not recorded which). J is TRBJ2-5 and V is TRBV6-5, with D uncertain. CDR3 in amino acids: CASSYVGQKGKETQYF. The CDR3, as DNA: TGTGCCAGCAGTTATGTGGGTCAAAAGGGCAAAGAGACCCAGTACTTC.